This note documents a single T cell receptor (beta chain) sequence. This sample was taken from a study of blood T cell repertoires in COVID-19. Germline CDR1 SGHTA, CDR2 FQGNSA. CDR3 size: 16 residues. The V segment lost 4 bases and the J segment 3 bases; nucleotides outside the gene matches: 11. The method was immunoSEQ multiplex PCR; TCRdb's version includes in-frame clones alone and lacks a portion of them. Among around 240,000 clones, 86% were seen once, and the ten largest hold approximately 2.1%. Individuals drawn from under 30 US areas were roughly 18 to 95 years old. Sequences were obtained from PBMCs or T cells enriched from blood (not recorded which). This TCR derives from a woman between 50 and 59 years old who had recovered from COVID-19. V and J are TRBV7-2 and TRBJ2-7, with 8 bases matching TRBD2. Here the CDR3 reads CASSSGSGNGIYEQYF. The CDR3 DNA reads as TGTGCCAGCAGCTCGGGTAGCGGGAACGGAATCTACGAGCAGTACTTC.